These T cell receptor beta chains were read from a single sample in a study of blood T cell repertoires in COVID-19. TCRdb keeps only in-frame clones here, not all; method: immunoSEQ multiplex PCR. The sample contains 150,000 to 200,000 clones, about four fifths of which appear only once. The sequenced sample consisted of PBMCs or T cells enriched from blood (not recorded which). The receptors were gathered from a woman aged 55-75 years who had recovered from COVID-19. CDR3s include the opening cysteine and the closing phenylalanine or tryptophan. D genes are given only for firm matches. Not all rows give a size; the values are once, few, many and, for expanded clones, a class.

CDR3 protein: CASSSKTSGVGETQYF; CDR3 DNA: TGTGCCAGCAGCTCCAAGACTAGCGGGGTCGGTGAGACCCAGTACTTC; J gene: TRBJ2-5; V gene: TRBV5-4; D gene: TRBD2; clone size: NA
CDR3 protein: CASRGGTEAFF; CDR3 DNA: TGTGCCAGCAGAGGGGGTACTGAAGCTTTCTTT; J gene: TRBJ1-1; V gene: TRBV6-5; D gene: NA; clone size: NA
CDR3 protein: CASSLYQPAGNQPQHF; CDR3 DNA: TGTGCCAGCAGTTTATATCAACCCGCGGGCAATCAGCCCCAGCATTTT; J gene: TRBJ1-5; V gene: TRBV27; D gene: NA; clone size: NA
CDR3 protein: CASSDQNQETQYF; CDR3 DNA: TGTGCCAGCAGTGACCAGAACCAAGAGACCCAGTACTTC; J gene: TRBJ2-5; V gene: TRBV2; D gene: NA; clone size: NA
CDR3 protein: CASSQPSGTSGLTDTQYF; CDR3 DNA: TGCGCCAGCAGCCAACCGTCCGGGACTAGCGGACTCACAGATACGCAGTATTTT; J gene: TRBJ2-3; V gene: TRBV4-1; D gene: TRBD2; clone size: NA
CDR3 protein: CASSGSGEKLFF; CDR3 DNA: TGTGCCAGCTCAGGTTCCGGTGAAAAACTGTTTTTT; J gene: TRBJ1-4; V gene: TRBV18; D gene: NA; clone size: NA
CDR3 protein: CASSIRTGRSSYNSPLHF; CDR3 DNA: TGTGCCAGTAGTATACGGACTGGGCGAAGCTCCTATAATTCACCCCTCCACTTT; J gene: TRBJ1-6; V gene: TRBV19; D gene: NA; clone size: NA
CDR3 protein: CASGTQLSTSGGRTETQYF; CDR3 DNA: TGTGCTAGTGGTACCCAACTCTCGACTAGCGGGGGCCGCACGGAGACCCAGTACTTC; J gene: TRBJ2-5; V gene: TRBV12-5; D gene: TRBD2; clone size: NA
CDR3 protein: CASSRIDRATEAFF; CDR3 DNA: TGTGCCAGCAGCCGAATCGACAGGGCCACTGAAGCTTTCTTT; J gene: TRBJ1-1; V gene: TRBV7-9; D gene: TRBD1; clone size: NA
CDR3 protein: CASSLGGHIQYF; CDR3 DNA: TGTGCCAGCAGCTTAGGGGGGCACATTCAGTACTTC; J gene: TRBJ2-4; V gene: TRBV7-2; D gene: NA; clone size: once
CDR3 protein: CASSNQGVAFF; CDR3 DNA: TGTGCCAGCAGCAACCAGGGTGTCGCTTTCTTT; J gene: TRBJ1-1; V gene: TRBV3-1/TRBV3-2; D gene: NA; clone size: many
CDR3 protein: CASSLGSSPTEAFF; CDR3 DNA: TGTGCCAGCAGCTTAGGTAGCAGCCCCACTGAAGCTTTCTTT; J gene: TRBJ1-1; V gene: TRBV7-8; D gene: NA; clone size: NA
CDR3 protein: CASTPGLSGEQETQYF; CDR3 DNA: TGTGCCAGCACCCCCGGCCTTAGCGGGGAGCAAGAGACCCAGTACTTC; J gene: TRBJ2-5; V gene: TRBV5-8; D gene: TRBD2; clone size: NA
CDR3 protein: CASSLRSEGYGYTF; CDR3 DNA: TGCGCCAGCAGCTTGCGGTCAGAGGGCTATGGCTACACCTTC; J gene: TRBJ1-2; V gene: TRBV5-1; D gene: NA; clone size: NA
CDR3 protein: CASSLRRAGGEDEQYF; CDR3 DNA: TGTGCCAGCAGCTTGCGGCGCGCGGGGGGGGAGGACGAGCAGTACTTC; J gene: TRBJ2-7; V gene: TRBV5-4; D gene: TRBD2; clone size: NA
CDR3 protein: CASSVKQGPYSSYEQYF; CDR3 DNA: TGTGCCAGCAGCGTCAAACAGGGGCCCTACAGCTCCTACGAGCAGTACTTC; J gene: TRBJ2-7; V gene: TRBV7-2; D gene: TRBD1; clone size: NA
CDR3 protein: CASSQVNSYEQYF; CDR3 DNA: TGTGCCAGCAGCCAAGTAAATTCCTACGAGCAGTACTTC; J gene: TRBJ2-7; V gene: TRBV3-1/TRBV3-2; D gene: NA; clone size: NA
CDR3 protein: CASSLTAFASPLHF; CDR3 DNA: TGTGCCAGCAGTCTGACAGCGTTTGCCTCACCCCTCCACTTT; J gene: TRBJ1-6; V gene: TRBV5-6; D gene: NA; clone size: once
CDR3 protein: CASSLGPLDTQYF; CDR3 DNA: TGTGCCAGCAGCTTAGGGCCTCTGGATACGCAGTATTTT; J gene: TRBJ2-3; V gene: TRBV7-6; D gene: NA; clone size: NA
CDR3 protein: CASKEGQPQHF; CDR3 DNA: TGCGCCAGCAAGGAGGGTCAGCCCCAGCATTTT; J gene: TRBJ1-5; V gene: TRBV10-1; D gene: NA; clone size: NA
CDR3 protein: CASSVGVAGQETQYF; CDR3 DNA: TGTGCCAGCAGCGTAGGGGTAGCGGGCCAAGAGACCCAGTACTTC; J gene: TRBJ2-5; V gene: TRBV9; D gene: TRBD2; clone size: NA
CDR3 protein: CASSLSGSLEQYF; CDR3 DNA: TGCGCCAGCAGCTTATCGGGGAGCCTCGAGCAGTACTTC; J gene: TRBJ2-7; V gene: TRBV5-1; D gene: NA; clone size: NA
CDR3 protein: CASGLGTGTGGFSGELFF; CDR3 DNA: TGTGCTAGTGGTTTGGGAACCGGGACAGGGGGCTTTAGTGGGGAGCTGTTTTTT; J gene: TRBJ2-2; V gene: TRBV12-5; D gene: TRBD1; clone size: NA
CDR3 protein: CAWSVRRETEAFF; CDR3 DNA: TGTGCCTGGAGTGTACGCAGGGAAACTGAAGCTTTCTTT; J gene: TRBJ1-1; V gene: TRBV30; D gene: NA; clone size: NA